The clone carrying this T cell receptor (beta chain) was detected only once. Its antigen is not identified. The sample belongs to a study of cytotoxic CD8 clonotypes in ibrutinib-treated CLL. Study summary: Patients gave response samples after a median about 12 months of treatment, range 6 to 36.

TCR beta libraries used about 2 micrograms of genomic DNA from cryopreserved PBMCs. The V gene's germline CDR1 is SGHKS and CDR2 YYEKEE (reference sequence). The length of the CDR3 is 15 residues. Trimming removed 6 bases at V and 3 bases at J, with 18 bases between. Clones were sequenced by immunoSEQ multiplex PCR, and TCRdb holds only the in-frame ones, with some missing. The sample lists roughly 53,000 clones, 54% occurring once. Study-level findings and limits: Contraction or stability on treatment was seen for public clonotypes, which were uncommon. Higher clonality was seen at ibrutinib response and a return toward baseline at progression.

The chain employs TRBV5-5 and TRBJ1-1; a weak D match, TRBD1 (5 bases). Specimen: PBMCs, collected at disease progression, from a patient treated with ibrutinib. The clonotype originates from a human donor with chronic lymphocytic leukemia. DNA for the CDR3: TGTGCCAGCACCTACGATGACAGCCTTCACACTGAAGCTTTCTTT. Its protein is CASTYDDSLHTEAFF.